Listed below are T cell receptor beta chains from one sample, sequenced in a study. One entry per CDR3 protein results from TCRdb running MiXCR on the 5' RACE reads. The data show 45,000 to 55,000 distinct CDR3 sequences, almost 25% seen once. The sequenced material came from tumor-infiltrating naive CD4+ T cells sorted from the breast tumor. Source of these receptors: a female donor with breast cancer. Both conserved end residues are part of each CDR3. The order of the fields is D gene, clone size, J gene, V gene, CDR3 protein, CDR3 DNA. A D gene is named only where the DNA matches it firmly. Size tells how often a clone was seen (once, few, many) or the class of an expanded clone, and some rows leave it out.

>TRBD1|NA|TRBJ2-7|TRBV6-1
CASSRIQGANEQYF
TGTGCCAGCAGCCGTATACAGGGGGCTAACGAGCAGTACTTC
>TRBD1|medium-sized|TRBJ2-4|TRBV7-8
CASSLEGARDIQYF
TGTGCCAGCAGCTTAGAGGGGGCTCGGGACATTCAGTACTTC
>NA|many|TRBJ1-6|TRBV7-9
CASSLGRDDSPLHF
TGTGCCAGCAGCTTAGGCAGAGATGATTCACCCCTCCACTTT
>TRBD2|NA|TRBJ2-7|TRBV20-1
CSARGSPGLAFSNEQYF
TGCAGTGCCAGGGGGTCCCCGGGACTAGCGTTCTCCAACGAGCAGTACTTC
>NA|NA|TRBJ2-3|TRBV7-2
CASSSYDRTDTQYF
TGTGCCAGCAGCTCGTACGATCGCACAGATACGCAGTATTTT
>TRBD1|few|TRBJ1-6|TRBV6-5
CASSYGTAEYNSPLHF
TGTGCCAGCAGTTACGGGACAGCTGAGTATAATTCACCCCTCCACTTT
>NA|many|TRBJ1-5|TRBV7-2
CASSWTVNQPQHF
TGTGCCAGCAGCTGGACGGTAAATCAGCCCCAGCATTTT
>NA|NA|TRBJ2-5|TRBV19
CASRDGGSGQETQYF
TGTGCCAGTAGGGACGGGGGATCGGGCCAAGAGACCCAGTACTTC
>NA|few|TRBJ2-1|TRBV20-1
CSASTSGPNEQFF
TGCAGTGCTTCCACCAGCGGCCCCAATGAGCAGTTCTTC
>NA|NA|TRBJ2-2|TRBV6-1
CASSGGRELFF
TGTGCCAGCTCTGGGGGAAGGGAGCTGTTTTTT
>NA|NA|TRBJ2-2|TRBV29-1
CSVGDRQKTPGELFF
TGCAGCGTTGGTGACAGACAGAAAACCCCCGGGGAGCTGTTTTTT
>NA|many|TRBJ2-2|TRBV5-6
CASSLSGELFF
TGTGCCAGCAGCTTGTCCGGGGAGCTGTTTTTT
>NA|NA|TRBJ2-2|TRBV6-2/TRBV6-3
CASSRAGELFF
TGTGCCAGCAGCCGCGCCGGGGAGCTGTTTTTT
>NA|NA|TRBJ2-6|TRBV7-3
CASSLNGRPRINTGELFF
TGTGCCAGCAGCTTAAACGGCAGGCCTAGGATTAACACCGGGGAGCTGTTTTTC
>NA|few|TRBJ2-5|TRBV4-1
CASSPIGVRETQYF
TGCGCCAGCAGCCCGATAGGGGTTCGTGAGACCCAGTACTTC
>NA|few|TRBJ1-4|TRBV6-6
CASSSQVRPGEKLFF
TGTGCCAGCAGTTCCCAAGTCAGGCCGGGTGAAAAACTGTTTTTT
>TRBD1|NA|TRBJ1-4|TRBV5-1
CASTPSGQGSEKLFF
TGCGCCAGCACCCCCTCGGGACAGGGAAGTGAAAAACTGTTTTTT
>NA|NA|TRBJ2-3|TRBV29-1
CSVSRAQAAPDTQYF
TGCAGCGTCAGTAGGGCACAGGCGGCCCCAGATACGCAGTATTTT
>NA|once|TRBJ1-4|TRBV29-1
CSALFNEKLFF
TGCAGCGCCTTATTTAATGAAAAACTGTTTTTT
>TRBD2|NA|TRBJ2-3|TRBV9
CASSVAVIAGWEEGLRTTDTQYF
TGTGCCAGCAGCGTAGCGGTAATAGCGGGATGGGAGGAGGGACTCAGGACCACAGATACGCAGTATTTT
>TRBD1|few|TRBJ2-7|TRBV7-8
CASSSLDRMGHEQYF
TGTGCCAGCAGCTCGCTGGACAGGATGGGTCACGAGCAGTACTTC
>NA|NA|TRBJ2-6|TRBV7-9
CASSPRGSGANVLTF
TGTGCCAGCAGCCCACGGGGCTCTGGGGCCAACGTCCTGACTTTC
>NA|NA|TRBJ1-2|TRBV6-1
CASSERRPRDYAYTF
TGTGCCAGCAGTGAACGCCGCCCCCGGGACTATGCCTACACCTTC
>TRBD1|few|TRBJ2-2|TRBV11-3
CASSLDSQGATGELFF
TGTGCCAGCAGCTTAGATAGCCAGGGGGCTACCGGGGAGCTGTTTTTT
>NA|few|TRBJ2-1|TRBV25-1
CASSALYASNNEQFF
TGTGCCAGCAGTGCCCTATATGCTTCCAACAATGAGCAGTTCTTC
>NA|many|TRBJ1-6|TRBV20-1
CSAREWDPKGSPLHF
TGCAGTGCTAGAGAATGGGACCCCAAGGGATCACCCCTCCACTTT
>TRBD1|NA|TRBJ1-3|TRBV5-1
CASSSMTGTRGNTIYF
TGCGCCAGCAGCTCAATGACAGGGACGAGAGGAAACACCATATATTTT
>TRBD1|NA|TRBJ1-2|TRBV11-3
CASSLDTTGGNYGYTF
TGTGCCAGCAGCTTAGATACCACAGGGGGCAACTATGGCTACACCTTC
>NA|NA|TRBJ2-7|TRBV28
CASSSGGTVNEQYF
TGTGCCAGCAGTTCGGGCGGGACTGTCAACGAGCAGTACTTC
>NA|few|TRBJ1-4|TRBV20-1
CSAERQAGPNEKLFF
TGCAGTGCTGAGAGACAGGCCGGACCTAATGAAAAACTGTTTTTT
>NA|NA|TRBJ1-2|TRBV6-1
CASSERANYGYTF
TGTGCCAGCAGTGAAAGGGCAAACTATGGCTACACCTTC
>NA|once|TRBJ1-1|TRBV18
CASTPQTNSEAFF
TGTGCCAGCACCCCCCAGACCAACTCTGAAGCTTTCTTT
>TRBD1|few|TRBJ1-2|TRBV20-1
CSAVPGGVLGYTF
TGCAGTGCGGTACCAGGGGGCGTCCTAGGCTACACCTTC
>NA|many|TRBJ2-7|TRBV7-9
CASSDLRFPEQYF
TGTGCCAGCAGCGACCTCAGGTTCCCCGAGCAGTACTTC
>NA|NA|TRBJ2-3|TRBV4-1
CASSQDWTVRDTQYF
TGCGCCAGCAGCCAAGATTGGACAGTCCGAGATACGCAGTATTTT
>NA|NA|TRBJ2-1|TRBV5-1
CASSSTLQWSSYNEQFF
TGCGCCAGCAGCTCGACCTTACAGTGGAGCTCCTACAATGAGCAGTTCTTC
>NA|NA|TRBJ1-5|TRBV6-1
CASSEGMAAYSNQPQHF
TGTGCCAGCAGTGAAGGGATGGCAGCGTATAGCAATCAGCCCCAGCATTTT
>NA|NA|TRBJ1-2|TRBV5-1
CASSPVGTLDYGYTF
TGCGCCAGCAGCCCCGTCGGGACCCTTGACTATGGCTACACCTTC
>NA|NA|TRBJ2-1|TRBV7-2
CASSFHRDDEQFF
TGTGCCAGCAGCTTCCACAGGGACGATGAGCAGTTCTTC
>TRBD2|few|TRBJ2-3|TRBV9
CASSVLAGTFTDTQYF
TGTGCCAGCAGCGTACTAGCGGGAACCTTCACAGATACGCAGTATTTT
>NA|NA|TRBJ1-1|TRBV7-3
CASSVNMNTEAFF
TGTGCCAGCAGCGTAAATATGAACACTGAAGCTTTCTTT
>TRBD2|many|TRBJ2-3|TRBV20-1
CSAFTSGGDSGTDTQYF
TGCAGTGCGTTTACTAGCGGGGGGGACTCGGGCACAGATACGCAGTATTTT
>TRBD1|NA|TRBJ2-7|TRBV7-9
CASSFPPGQGNEQYF
TGTGCCAGCAGCTTTCCCCCGGGACAGGGTAACGAGCAGTACTTC
>TRBD2|many|TRBJ2-7|TRBV5-3
CARSLREAGDFAYEQYF
TGTGCCAGAAGCTTAAGGGAAGCGGGAGACTTCGCCTACGAGCAGTACTTC
>TRBD2|once|TRBJ2-1|TRBV5-6
CANSSGLAGGPSSYNEQFF
TGTGCCAACAGCTCGGGACTGGCGGGAGGACCCAGCTCCTACAATGAGCAGTTCTTC
>NA|many|TRBJ1-1|TRBV20-1
CSARGVGEAFF
TGCAGTGCTAGAGGGGTAGGTGAAGCTTTCTTT
>TRBD1|NA|TRBJ2-1|TRBV11-3
CASSGRDREGKNEQFF
TGTGCCAGCAGCGGGCGGGACAGGGAAGGAAAGAATGAGCAGTTCTTC
>TRBD1|few|TRBJ1-3|TRBV7-2
CASSPQGAAYTIYF
TGTGCCAGCAGCCCACAGGGGGCAGCTTACACCATATATTTT